This is a list of T cell receptor beta chains from one sample in a study of neurological immune-mediated disorders. TCRdb used MiXCR to reprocess the 5' RACE reads, holding one entry per CDR3 protein. The sample lists 45,000 to 55,000 distinct CDR3 sequences, about 9.4% occurring once. Sequenced material: PBMCs. The receptors shown here come from a middle-aged woman with HTLV-1-associated myelopathy (HAM/TSP). CDR3s include the opening cysteine and the closing phenylalanine or tryptophan. Fields, in order: D gene, J gene, clone size, V gene, CDR3 protein, CDR3 DNA. A D gene is named only where the DNA matches it firmly. The size of a clone is reported for some rows only, either as once, few or many, or as a class for expanded clones.

d_call: NA
j_call: TRBJ1-1
clone_size: NA
v_call: TRBV20-1
cdr3_aa: CSARQGSALSAEAFF
cdr3_nt: TGCAGTGCTAGACAGGGCTCAGCGCTCAGCGCTGAAGCTTTCTTT

d_call: NA
j_call: TRBJ2-3
clone_size: many
v_call: TRBV5-1
cdr3_aa: CASSSRPLADTQYF
cdr3_nt: TGCGCCAGCAGCTCGAGGCCCCTTGCGGATACGCAGTATTTT

d_call: NA
j_call: TRBJ1-2
clone_size: many
v_call: TRBV7-2
cdr3_aa: CASSLGRAEGGYTF
cdr3_nt: TGTGCCAGCAGCTTAGGGAGGGCCGAGGGGGGCTACACCTTC

d_call: NA
j_call: TRBJ1-3
clone_size: medium-sized
v_call: TRBV5-5
cdr3_aa: CASSSPSGNTIYF
cdr3_nt: TGTGCCAGCAGCTCGCCCTCTGGAAACACCATATATTTT

d_call: TRBD1
j_call: TRBJ2-3
clone_size: many
v_call: TRBV20-1
cdr3_aa: CSARDWDSPADTQYF
cdr3_nt: TGCAGTGCTAGAGATTGGGACAGCCCAGCAGATACGCAGTATTTT

d_call: NA
j_call: TRBJ2-5
clone_size: many
v_call: TRBV11-2
cdr3_aa: CASSEGGRQTQYF
cdr3_nt: TGTGCCAGCAGCGAGGGGGGGCGACAGACCCAGTACTTC

d_call: NA
j_call: TRBJ1-1
clone_size: NA
v_call: TRBV7-2
cdr3_aa: CASSQVGGKVTEAFF
cdr3_nt: TGTGCCAGCAGCCAGGTGGGGGGGAAAGTAACTGAAGCTTTCTTT

d_call: NA
j_call: TRBJ1-2
clone_size: many
v_call: TRBV4-1
cdr3_aa: CASSPELDYGYTF
cdr3_nt: TGCGCCAGCAGCCCCGAATTGGATTATGGCTACACCTTC

d_call: TRBD1
j_call: TRBJ1-2
clone_size: many
v_call: TRBV20-1
cdr3_aa: CSALLPGQKYGYTF
cdr3_nt: TGCAGTGCTTTGCTCCCGGGACAGAAATATGGCTACACCTTC

d_call: NA
j_call: TRBJ2-2
clone_size: many
v_call: TRBV11-3
cdr3_aa: CASSLVLGVFEDRQTKNTGELFF
cdr3_nt: TGTGCCAGCAGCTTAGTCCTTGGGGTTTTTGAGGACAGACAAACTAAAAACACCGGGGAGCTGTTTTTT

d_call: TRBD2
j_call: TRBJ2-1
clone_size: many
v_call: TRBV9
cdr3_aa: CASSAGLAGSQGEQFF
cdr3_nt: TGTGCCAGCAGCGCCGGACTAGCAGGATCACAGGGTGAGCAGTTCTTC

d_call: NA
j_call: TRBJ2-7
clone_size: many
v_call: TRBV5-5
cdr3_aa: CASSPKGQTYEQYF
cdr3_nt: TGTGCCAGCAGCCCAAAGGGGCAGACCTACGAGCAGTACTTC

d_call: TRBD1
j_call: TRBJ1-4
clone_size: many
v_call: TRBV29-1
cdr3_aa: CSVGQGGGATNSEKLFF
cdr3_nt: TGCAGCGTCGGACAGGGTGGAGGCGCAACTAATAGTGAAAAACTGTTTTTT

d_call: NA
j_call: TRBJ2-2
clone_size: many
v_call: TRBV4-3
cdr3_aa: CASSRNRELVRAGELFF
cdr3_nt: TGCGCCAGCAGCCGTAACAGGGAATTGGTTCGGGCCGGGGAGCTGTTTTTT

d_call: TRBD2
j_call: TRBJ2-1
clone_size: many
v_call: TRBV5-1
cdr3_aa: CASSSSGTSGGARMDEQFF
cdr3_nt: TGCGCCAGCAGCTCGTCCGGGACTAGCGGGGGGGCCAGGATGGATGAGCAGTTCTTC

d_call: TRBD1
j_call: TRBJ2-3
clone_size: many
v_call: TRBV6-6
cdr3_aa: CASSPGQGFADTQYF
cdr3_nt: TGTGCCAGCAGCCCCGGACAGGGGTTTGCAGATACGCAGTATTTT

d_call: TRBD1
j_call: TRBJ2-7
clone_size: many
v_call: TRBV7-2
cdr3_aa: CASSLIMTGGYEQYF
cdr3_nt: TGTGCCAGCTCTTTGATAATGACAGGGGGCTACGAGCAGTACTTC

d_call: TRBD1
j_call: TRBJ2-1
clone_size: NA
v_call: TRBV7-2
cdr3_aa: CASSLEGTGFNEQFF
cdr3_nt: TGTGCCAGCAGCTTAGAGGGGACAGGGTTCAATGAGCAGTTCTTC

d_call: NA
j_call: TRBJ2-6
clone_size: many
v_call: TRBV4-3
cdr3_aa: CASSQEPRVGNVLTF
cdr3_nt: TGCGCCAGCAGCCAAGAACCCCGAGTGGGCAACGTCCTGACTTTC

d_call: NA
j_call: TRBJ2-7
clone_size: few
v_call: TRBV6-2/TRBV6-3
cdr3_aa: CASNSVGEYEQYF
cdr3_nt: TGTGCCAGCAATTCTGTTGGAGAGTACGAGCAGTACTTC

d_call: NA
j_call: TRBJ2-5
clone_size: many
v_call: TRBV20-1
cdr3_aa: CSARVRGEQETQYF
cdr3_nt: TGCAGTGCTAGAGTCAGGGGTGAACAAGAGACCCAGTACTTC

d_call: NA
j_call: TRBJ2-1
clone_size: many
v_call: TRBV5-1
cdr3_aa: CASSPLIQGPYNEQFF
cdr3_nt: TGCGCCAGCAGCCCACTGATTCAGGGGCCCTACAATGAGCAGTTCTTC

d_call: NA
j_call: TRBJ1-1
clone_size: many
v_call: TRBV12-3/TRBV12-4
cdr3_aa: CASSLSRVTEAFF
cdr3_nt: TGTGCCAGCAGTTTGAGCAGGGTCACTGAAGCTTTCTTT

d_call: NA
j_call: TRBJ2-3
clone_size: many
v_call: TRBV2
cdr3_aa: CASSENDASYTQYF
cdr3_nt: TGTGCCAGCAGTGAAAATGATGCGAGCTATACGCAGTATTTT

d_call: NA
j_call: TRBJ1-4
clone_size: many
v_call: TRBV11-2
cdr3_aa: CASSPGTLEKLFF
cdr3_nt: TGTGCCAGCAGCCCAGGGACCCTCGAAAAACTGTTTTTT

d_call: NA
j_call: TRBJ1-1
clone_size: many
v_call: TRBV12-3/TRBV12-4
cdr3_aa: CASSFSGEAFF
cdr3_nt: TGTGCCAGCAGTTTCAGTGGAGAAGCTTTCTTT

d_call: NA
j_call: TRBJ2-5
clone_size: many
v_call: TRBV5-1
cdr3_aa: CASSLESETQYF
cdr3_nt: TGCGCCAGCAGCTTGGAATCTGAGACCCAGTACTTC

d_call: TRBD1
j_call: TRBJ1-2
clone_size: many
v_call: TRBV6-2/TRBV6-3
cdr3_aa: CASSRTGGSYGYTF
cdr3_nt: TGTGCCAGCAGCCGGACAGGAGGATCCTATGGCTACACCTTC

d_call: TRBD1
j_call: TRBJ1-4
clone_size: few
v_call: TRBV5-1
cdr3_aa: CASSPNPGQGNEKLFF
cdr3_nt: TGCGCCAGCAGCCCAAACCCGGGACAGGGTAATGAAAAACTGTTTTTT